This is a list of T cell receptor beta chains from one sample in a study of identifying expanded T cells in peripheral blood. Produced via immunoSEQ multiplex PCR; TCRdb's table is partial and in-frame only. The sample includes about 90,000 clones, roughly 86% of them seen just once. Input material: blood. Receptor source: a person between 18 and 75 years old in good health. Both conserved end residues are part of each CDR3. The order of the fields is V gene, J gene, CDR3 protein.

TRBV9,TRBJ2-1,CASSVKGWGDEQFF
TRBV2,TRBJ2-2,CASRTSWTGELFF
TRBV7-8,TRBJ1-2,CASVPLAGGYGYTF
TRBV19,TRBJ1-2,CASRLQGKSGYTF
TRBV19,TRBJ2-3,CASSIGAKRSGWDTQYF
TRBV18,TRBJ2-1,CASSPTGGPYNEQFF
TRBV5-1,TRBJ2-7,CASSLASGGYEQYF
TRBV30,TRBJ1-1,CAWTQGARGTEAFF
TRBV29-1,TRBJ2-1,CSVEHTVAGGYNEQFF
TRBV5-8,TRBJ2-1,CASSLVRTGEQFF
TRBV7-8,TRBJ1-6,CASSPIRKFDNSPLHF
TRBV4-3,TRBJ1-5,CASSSNSNQPQHF
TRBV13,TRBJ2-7,CASSAGRGGDEQYF
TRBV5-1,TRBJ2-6,CASSLDSSGANVLTF
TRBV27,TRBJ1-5,CASNSGPWQPQHF
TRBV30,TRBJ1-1,CAWSRGIGNTEAFF
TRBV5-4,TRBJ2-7,CASSHGQGQIYEQYF
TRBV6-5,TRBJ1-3,CASSWRGSGNTIYF
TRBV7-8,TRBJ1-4,CASSLGFSPREKLFF
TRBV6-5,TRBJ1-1,CASSFGRESTEAFF
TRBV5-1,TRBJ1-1,CASSSGTGNTEAFF
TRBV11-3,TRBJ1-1,CASSLVGGLRNTEAFF
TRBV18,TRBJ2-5,CASSPQFGETQYF
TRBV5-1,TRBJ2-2,CASRQSDTGELFF
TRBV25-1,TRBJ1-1,CASLLGEGNTEAFF
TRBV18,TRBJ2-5,CASSEVGETQYF
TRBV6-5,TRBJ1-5,CASSSTNNNQPQHF
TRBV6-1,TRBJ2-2,CASSGLKRNTGELFF
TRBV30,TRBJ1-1,CAWSHSHASGLNEAFF
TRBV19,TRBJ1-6,CASMTSSYNSPLHF
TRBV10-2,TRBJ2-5,CASVGGSGLGETQYF
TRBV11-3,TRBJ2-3,CASTTSGGSSTDTQYF
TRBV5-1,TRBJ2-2,CASSLAGTGFDGELFF
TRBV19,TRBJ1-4,CASSIDRARGKLFF
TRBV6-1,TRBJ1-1,CASSDPGLGGEAFF
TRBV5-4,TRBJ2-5,CASSLHGRVETQYF
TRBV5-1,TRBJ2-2,CASSLEPSGGETGELFF
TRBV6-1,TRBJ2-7,CASVRARTSSYEQYF
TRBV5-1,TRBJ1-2,CASSLQGRRNYGYTF
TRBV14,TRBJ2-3,CASSLSGADTQYF
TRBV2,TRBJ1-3,CAKDTRISGNTIYF
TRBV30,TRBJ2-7,CAWSGGLYEQYF
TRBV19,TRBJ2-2,CASRGTGETGELFF
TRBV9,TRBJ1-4,CASSGPGQGREKLFF
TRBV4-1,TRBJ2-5,CASSQRTGKPETQYF
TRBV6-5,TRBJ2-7,CASSGRDRSHEQYF
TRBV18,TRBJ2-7,CASSPRGRGISYEQYF
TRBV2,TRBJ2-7,CASARGTGGYEQYF
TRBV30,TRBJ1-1,CAGMEGGGAALAFF
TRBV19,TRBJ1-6,CASKTGPLQQSYNSPLHF
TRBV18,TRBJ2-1,CASSLNRDSSYNEQFF